The next 21 T cell receptor beta chains were all read from a single sample in a study of patients and donors after allogeneic stem cell transplantation. TCRdb reprocessed the RT-PCR reads via MiXCR and lists one record per CDR3 protein. The data show about 230,000 distinct CDR3 sequences, around an eighth seen once. The sequenced material came from blood, either unsorted or a sorted T cell fraction (not recorded which). All receptors come from a human donor who was either an allogeneic HSCT recipient or a stem cell or donor lymphocyte infusion donor (not recorded which). It is not recorded whose cells these are; they may come from a transplant donor.

The CDR3 coding sequence is TGTGCCAGCAGTTACGGGCAGGGGGCTCGTATTTCACCCCTCCACTTT. It translates to CASSYGQGARISPLHF. The chain carries TRBV6-5 and TRBJ1-6; 8 bases are a match to TRBD1. Germline lookup yields CDR1 MNHEY and CDR2 SVGAGI. J lost 9 bases, V lost 2 bases, and 9 bases had no gene match. CDR3 size: 16 residues.

This clonotype has only a few counts. The chain employs TRBV20-1 and TRBJ2-1; D is possibly TRBD2 (6 bases). CDR1 DFQATT and CDR2 SNEGSKA come from the germline V gene (reference sequence). Between the trimmed V and J ends, which lost 4 bases and 9 bases, there was a span of 16 bases. The CDR3 sequence is 13 residues long. In DNA, the CDR3 is TGCAGTGCTATTCGGGAGCCCCTTGGTGAGCAGTTCTTC. Its protein product is CSAIREPLGEQFF.

This clonotype was found a few times. The gene calls are TRBV9 and TRBJ1-2; D gene unclear. The CDR3 has 14 amino acids. V shed 0 bases and J shed 6 bases, with 12 bases lying between them. CDR1 and CDR2 (germline): SGDLS, YYNGEE. CDR3 bases: TGTGCCAGCAGCGTAGACCCAGGCGCAGATGGCTACACCTTC. This gives the protein CASSVDPGADGYTF.

The chain carries TRBV5-1 and TRBJ2-1; 8 nucleotides line up with TRBD2. CDR1 SGHRS and CDR2 YFSETQ come from the germline V gene. The CDR3 consists of 16 residues. J was trimmed by 9 bases and V by 0 bases; bases with no gene match: 11. The CDR3 sequence is CASSLAIKRETSEQFF. The CDR3 nucleotides are TGCGCCAGCAGCTTGGCCATCAAGCGGGAGACTAGTGAGCAGTTCTTC.

The chain uses TRBV25-1 and TRBJ1-2; a possible D gene is TRBD1 (6 bases). Germline CDR1 reads MGHDK; CDR2 reads SYGVNS. This CDR3 comprises 12 residues. Trimming stripped 7 bases from V and 8 bases from J, with 14 bases between. CDR3 coding DNA: TGTGCCAGCACACAGGGCCTGGGGGGCTACACCTTC. Protein product: CASTQGLGGYTF.

By frequency in the sample, this clonotype is medium-sized. V is TRBV7-2 and J is TRBJ1-5; D may be TRBD1 (6 bases). Looked up from germline, CDR1 is SGHTA and CDR2 is FQGNSA. V dropped 1 base and J dropped 7 bases, with 8 bases sitting between them. The CDR3 length is 13 residues. The CDR3 region has the DNA TGTGCCAGCAGCTTAGGGGGGCGGCAGCCCCAGCATTTT. This sequence encodes CASSLGGRQPQHF.

This clonotype was seen a handful of times. The gene calls are TRBV6-5 and TRBJ1-1, with a possible D match to TRBD1 (5 bases). Trimming shortened V by 1 base and J by 0 bases, and 12 bases separated the two germline ends. Germline V gene sequence: CDR1 MNHEY, CDR2 SVGAGI. The CDR3 runs 16 residues. The CDR3 loop is CASSYFGGGMNTEAFF. The DNA for the CDR3 is TGTGCCAGCAGTTACTTTGGGGGTGGCATGAACACTGAAGCTTTCTTT.

This clonotype was found a few times. This chain uses TRBV24-1 with TRBJ1-5; no clear D gene. The V gene lost 4 bases and the J gene lost 4 bases, with 4 bases spanning the gap. The CDR3 has 12 residues. CDR1 and CDR2 from the germline V gene are KGHDR and SFDVKD. Here the CDR3 DNA reads TGTGCCACCAGTGACCCTAATCAGCCCCAGCATTTT. Protein sequence: CATSDPNQPQHF.

The rearrangement joins TRBV6-1 to TRBJ1-4; tentative D call: TRBD1 (5 bases). CDR1 and CDR2 (germline): MNHNS, SASEGT. V lost 6 bases and J 0 bases, leaving 20 bases between the germline ends. The CDR3 covers 18 residues. The CDR3 bases are TGTGCCAGCAGCCCCCGAGAGGGGCTGGGGTCAACTAATGAAAAACTGTTTTTT. Amino acids: CASSPREGLGSTNEKLFF.

This clonotype was observed many times. J is TRBJ2-7 and V is TRBV18, with D tentatively TRBD2 (6 bases). Germline CDR1 and CDR2: KGHSH and LQKENI. This CDR3 spans 17 amino acids. Trimming removed 0 bases at V and 0 bases at J, with 15 bases between. In nucleotides, the CDR3 is TGTGCCAGCTCACCACCTCTCGGGGGACCCTTCTCCTACGAGCAGTACTTC. Protein sequence: CASSPPLGGPFSYEQYF.

This clonotype was found a few times. The chain carries TRBV6-1 and TRBJ1-1, with D perhaps matching TRBD1 (6 bases). This CDR3 has 16 residues. CDR1 and CDR2 from the germline V gene are MNHNS and SASEGT. The ends were cut back, 4 bases at V and 4 bases at J, with 19 bases in the middle. CDR3 nucleotide sequence: TGTGCCAGCAGTGCCCCATCAGGGGTCCCGACCACTGAAGCTTTCTTT. This translates into CASSAPSGVPTTEAFF.

This clonotype showed up just a few times. The V and J genes are TRBV20-1 and TRBJ2-3, with TRBD2 identical over 7 bases. Looked up from germline, CDR1 is DFQATT and CDR2 is SNEGSKA (reference sequence). V shed 1 base and J 6 bases; nucleotides not matched to a gene: 7. CDR3 size: 14 residues. CDR3 region: CSARVVGGADTQYF. Here the CDR3 DNA reads TGCAGTGCTAGAGTGGTGGGAGGGGCGGATACGCAGTATTTT.

This clonotype was picked up a small number of times. The chain carries TRBV12-3 or TRBV12-4 and TRBJ2-7; D is perhaps TRBD2 (5 bases). This CDR3 has 14 amino acids. V was clipped by 6 bases and J by 0 bases, with 12 bases between them. CDR3 loop: CASSQLGGSYEQYF. As DNA, the CDR3 is TGTGCCAGCAGCCAACTAGGTGGCTCCTACGAGCAGTACTTC.

This clonotype was seen a handful of times. The chain is built from TRBV18 and TRBJ2-2, with 9 positions matching TRBD1. Germline V lookup: CDR1 KGHSH, CDR2 LQKENI. Trimming took 3 bases from V and 9 from J; bases not matched to a gene: 5. This CDR3 has 14 residues. CDR3 bases: TGTGCCAGCTCACCCACGACAGGGGGTTGGGAGCTGTTTTTT. This gives the protein CASSPTTGGWELFF.

This clonotype was observed many times. This sequence joins TRBV19 and TRBJ2-5; TRBD2 is a possible D gene (5 bases). Trimming shortened V by 4 bases and J by 2 bases, and 8 bases separated the two germline ends. The CDR3 is 13 residues long. The germline gives CDR1 LNHDA, CDR2 SQIVND (reference sequence). The CDR3 sequence is CASSNSGQETQYF. The CDR3 nucleotides read TGTGCCAGTAGTAATTCGGGACAAGAGACCCAGTACTTC.

The rearrangement links TRBV5-1 to TRBJ2-5; D might be TRBD2 (7 bases). Germline lookup yields CDR1 SGHRS and CDR2 YFSETQ. Deletions cut 3 bases from V and 4 bases from J, with 16 bases between. The CDR3 has 15 residues. The CDR3 region is CASSSLGGASETQYF. The DNA of the CDR3 is TGCGCCAGCAGCTCCCTGGGGGGGGCGTCAGAGACCCAGTACTTC.

The chain employs TRBV6-9 and TRBJ1-5; 7 bases are shared with TRBD1. The CDR3 spans 15 residues. Germline V gene lookup returns CDR1 MNHGY and CDR2 SVAAGI. The V and J ends lost 5 bases and 7 bases, in that order; junction bases with no gene match: 11. CDR3: CASSRRQGPGQPQHF. CDR3 in DNA: TGTGCCAGCAGTAGACGACAGGGCCCGGGACAGCCCCAGCATTTT.

This clonotype has a handful of counts. The chain links TRBV4-1 to TRBJ2-3; perhaps TRBD2 as D (6 bases). Per germline, CDR1 MGHRA and CDR2 YSYEKL. The CDR3 consists of 17 residues. V lost 0 bases to trimming and J lost 2 bases, with 15 bases between them. The CDR3 protein is CASSQDPPGSPTDTQYF. The CDR3 nucleotides are TGCGCCAGCAGCCAAGATCCCCCCGGGAGTCCCACAGATACGCAGTATTTT.

This chain connects TRBV19 to TRBJ2-1; no clear D. CDR3 length: 15 amino acids. The V gene lost 4 bases and the J gene lost 3 bases, with 13 bases spanning the gap. CDR1 is LNHDA, CDR2 SQIVND, per germline (reference sequence). The CDR3, as DNA: TGTGCCAGTAGTAATCCGGACGTGGACTACAATGAGCAGTTCTTC. Residues: CASSNPDVDYNEQFF.

The sample holds a few counts of this clonotype. The DNA of the CDR3 is TGTGCCAGCAGCTTAGCTACCCGGAGGGCTGGAAACACCATATATTTT. Protein: CASSLATRRAGNTIYF. The chain uses TRBV7-9 and TRBJ1-3; the D is unclear. Germline V gives CDR1 SEHNR, CDR2 FQNEAQ (reference sequence). This CDR3 has 16 residues. V was clipped by 0 bases and J by 2 bases, with 11 bases between them.

The rearrangement joins TRBV5-6 to TRBJ2-7; no definite D call. Trimming pared 1 base from V and 2 bases from J, leaving 13 bases between. The germline V gene encodes CDR1 SGHDT and CDR2 YYEEEE. The CDR3 consists of 15 residues. DNA of the CDR3: TGTGCCAGCAGCTTGCCACTGGCAAGGCCCTACGAGCAGTACTTC. Amino acid sequence: CASSLPLARPYEQYF.